These T cell receptor beta chains were read from a single sample in a study of blood T cell repertoires in COVID-19. Sequencing used immunoSEQ multiplex PCR; TCRdb keeps in-frame clones, though not all of them. The table has 270,000 or so clones, about 86% seen once. The material sequenced was peripheral blood. The origin of the receptors is a woman aged 55 to 70 with active or convalescent COVID-19. CDR3s include the opening cysteine and the closing phenylalanine or tryptophan. D genes are given only for firm matches. Only some rows state a clone size, as once, few, many or a class for expanded clones.

D	V	J	size	CDR3	DNA
TRBD1	TRBV28	TRBJ2-7	.	CASSPSDRGRGEQYF	TGTGCCAGCAGCCCGTCGGACAGGGGGCGGGGCGAGCAGTACTTC
TRBD1	TRBV29-1	TRBJ1-1	once	CSGTRDRGRAEAFF	TGCAGCGGCACCCGGGACAGGGGGCGGGCTGAAGCTTTCTTT
TRBD1	TRBV5-5	TRBJ2-1	.	CASSWDRGNEQFF	TGTGCCAGCAGCTGGGACAGGGGCAATGAGCAGTTCTTC
TRBD1	TRBV29-1	TRBJ2-5	.	CSVAVTGLETQYF	TGCAGCGTTGCCGTGACAGGGCTAGAGACCCAGTACTTC
TRBD1	TRBV25-1	TRBJ1-2	.	CASSSTGGSTGYTF	TGTGCCAGCAGCTCGACAGGGGGGAGTACTGGCTACACCTTC
TRBD1	TRBV9	TRBJ2-5	once	CASSVGWTGGAGETQYF	TGTGCCAGCAGCGTAGGCTGGACAGGGGGCGCAGGAGAGACCCAGTACTTC
.	TRBV5-5	TRBJ1-5	.	CASSRGHAQTNQPQHF	TGTGCCAGCAGCAGGGGACACGCACAAACGAATCAGCCCCAGCATTTT
.	TRBV11-3	TRBJ1-1	.	CASSFSENTEAFF	TGTGCCAGCAGCTTTAGTGAAAACACTGAAGCTTTCTTT
.	TRBV5-1	TRBJ1-1	.	CASSLGRRGVGMNTEAFF	TGCGCCAGCAGCTTGGGTCGCCGGGGGGTGGGCATGAACACTGAAGCTTTCTTT
.	TRBV4-3	TRBJ1-6	few	CASSQEAGTDYNSPLHF	TGCGCCAGCAGCCAAGAGGCGGGCACAGACTATAATTCACCCCTCCACTTT
TRBD1	TRBV2	TRBJ2-1	.	CASSGDRVLYEQFF	TGTGCCAGCAGTGGGGACAGGGTCTTATATGAGCAGTTCTTC
TRBD1	TRBV27	TRBJ2-6	once	CASSSRTGGAANVLTF	TGTGCCAGCAGTTCGCGGACAGGGGGCGCAGCCAACGTCCTGACTTTC
TRBD2	TRBV5-4	TRBJ2-5	many	CASSSTGLAESPETQYF	TGTGCCAGCAGCTCTACAGGACTAGCGGAGTCCCCAGAGACCCAGTACTTC
TRBD1	TRBV4-3	TRBJ1-4	many	CASSLGQGEANEKLFF	TGCGCCAGCAGCCTGGGACAGGGGGAGGCTAATGAAAAACTGTTTTTT
.	TRBV27	TRBJ1-5	.	CASSFAGPMPFFSNQPQHF	TGTGCCAGCAGTTTTGCAGGGCCGATGCCCTTTTTTAGCAATCAGCCCCAGCATTTT
TRBD1	TRBV5-6	TRBJ1-1	.	CASSLGDRNTEAFF	TGTGCCAGCAGCTTGGGGGACAGGAACACTGAAGCTTTCTTT